One T cell receptor (beta chain) is described in this entry. Its specificity is not known. These data belong to a study of radiotherapy plus CTLA-4 blockade in lung cancer. Findings and limits, study-wide: Blood-borne expansion of tumor-derived TCR clones followed radiotherapy plus ipilimumab.

Germline V gene sequence: CDR1 MGHDK, CDR2 SYGVNS. The V end lost 2 bases, the J end lost 3 bases, and 10 bases lay between the germline ends. The CDR3 spans 14 residues. CTLA-4 blockade using ipilimumab, together with focal radiation, was received by patients with chemo-refractory metastatic non-small-cell lung cancer. Clones were read by immunoSEQ multiplex PCR, and TCRdb kept only the in-frame ones, dropping some. The sample yields tens of thousands of clones, about four fifths seen once. The sequence derives from a human donor with non-small cell lung cancer who had a complete response to radiotherapy plus ipilimumab. The rearrangement uses TRBV25-1 and TRBJ2-5; tentatively, D is TRBD2 (6 bases). Sequencing used peripheral blood, obtained from a patient treated with radiotherapy plus ipilimumab. CDR3 region: CASSERGGKETQYF. CDR3 in DNA: TGTGCCAGCAGTGAACGAGGAGGGAAAGAGACCCAGTACTTC.